The next 14 T cell receptor beta chains were all read from a single sample in a study of blood T cell repertoires in COVID-19. Here immunoSEQ multiplex PCR was the method, and the copy in TCRdb shows in-frame clones only, minus some. This table holds approximately 310,000 clones, roughly 85% found once. Material for sequencing was PBMCs or T cells enriched from blood (not recorded which). These receptor sequences come from a woman younger than 45 who had been exposed to COVID-19.

The J gene is TRBJ2-1, the V gene TRBV7-9; 10 bases align to TRBD2. CDR3 length: 17 residues. Unmatched junction bases numbered 17, after V lost 8 bases and J lost 7 bases. Germline CDR1 and CDR2: SEHNR and FQNEAQ (reference sequence). The CDR3 region has the DNA TGTGCCAGCTTGAGGCATAGCGGGAGGTCGCCAGGGAATGAGCAGTTCTTC. Encoded protein: CASLRHSGRSPGNEQFF.

The gene calls are TRBV19 and TRBJ1-5, with 9 positions matching TRBD1. The CDR3 runs to 16 residues. CDR1 LNHDA and CDR2 SQIVND come from the germline V gene (reference sequence). V lost 0 bases to trimming and J lost 7 bases; unmatched junction nucleotides: 7. DNA for the CDR3: TGTGCCAGTAGTATAGACTCACAGGGGGCCGGGCAGCCCCAGCATTTT. The encoded protein is CASSIDSQGAGQPQHF.

The genes are TRBV18 and TRBJ1-4; D unresolved. This CDR3 contains 13 residues. The germline V and J ends were trimmed by 4 bases and 7 bases, with 10 bases remaining between them. The V gene's germline CDR1 is KGHSH and CDR2 LQKENI. CDR3 DNA: TGTGCCAGCTCACGTTCGAATAGTGAAAAACTGTTTTTT. Translation gives CASSRSNSEKLFF.

The chain has TRBV30 and TRBJ1-2, with TRBD1 matching over 7 bases. From germline, CDR1 is GTSNPN and CDR2 SVGIG (reference sequence). The CDR3 extends over 14 amino acids. With 5 bases clipped from V and 6 bases from J, the junction kept 12 bases outside the gene matches. CDR3 protein: CAWDIQGTGHGYTF. The CDR3 DNA follows: TGTGCCTGGGATATACAGGGGACGGGTCATGGCTACACCTTC. Variable domain in full (rest from reference TRBV30 and TRBJ1-2): SQTIHQWPATLVQPVGSPLSLECTVEGTSNPNLYWYRQAAGRGLQLLFYSVGIGQISSEVPQNLSASRPQDRQFILSSKKLLLSDSGFYLCAWDIQGTGHGYTFGSGTRLTVV.

The chain links TRBV7-2 to TRBJ2-4, with a weak D call TRBD2 (6 bases). The CDR3 runs 15 residues. The V gene's germline CDR1 is SGHTA and CDR2 FQGNSA. Deletions cut 2 bases from V and 2 bases from J, with 10 bases between. The CDR3 DNA follows: TGTGCCAGCAGCTTATCGGGGGAGACCAAAAACATTCAGTACTTC. It encodes CASSLSGETKNIQYF. Full variable domain (rest looked up from reference TRBV7-2 and TRBJ2-4): GAGVSQSPSNKVTEKGKDVELRCDPISGHTALYWYRQSLGQGLEFLIYFQGNSAPDKSGLPSDRFSAERTGGSVSTLTIQRTQQEDSAVYLCASSLSGETKNIQYFGAGTRLSVL.

The chain couples TRBV29-1 to TRBJ1-2; D gene ambiguous. Trimming cost V 3 bases and J 11 bases, with 4 bases left between them. Germline V gene lookup returns CDR1 SQVTM and CDR2 ANQGSEA. This CDR3 spans 8 amino acids. In DNA, the CDR3 is TGCAGCGTTGAGGAGTACACCTTC. It codes for CSVEEYTF.

The gene calls are TRBV5-4 and TRBJ1-2, with TRBD1 matching 7 bases. CDR1 and CDR2 (germline): SGHNT, YYREEE (reference sequence). Trimming at V came to 4 bases and at J to 2 bases, leaving 11 bases not matched to a gene. This CDR3 has 16 amino acids. The CDR3 sequence is CASSHAGGRRNYGYTF. The CDR3 DNA follows: TGTGCCAGCAGCCACGCAGGGGGTCGAAGGAACTATGGCTACACCTTC.

The chain carries TRBV12-3 or TRBV12-4 and TRBJ2-7, with TRBD1 as a possible D gene (7 bases). CDR3 length: 13 amino acids. Trimming took off 5 bases at V and 4 bases at J, with 12 bases between the two ends. In DNA, the CDR3 is TGTGCCAGCAGTCCGACAGGGAGGTACGAGCAGTACTTC. Residues: CASSPTGRYEQYF.

The rearrangement uses TRBV7-8 and TRBJ1-4, with 10 bases lining up with TRBD1. This CDR3 contains 17 residues. Germline loops: CDR1 SGHVS, CDR2 FQNEAQ. V dropped 5 bases and J dropped 8; count of bases not matched to a gene: 14. CDR3 sequence: CASSRYERQGASEKLFF. The CDR3, as DNA: TGTGCCAGCAGCCGCTACGAAAGACAGGGGGCTAGCGAAAAACTGTTTTTT.

V gene TRBV7-9 combines with J gene TRBJ2-1, with 9 positions matching TRBD1. The CDR3 runs 16 residues. Germline V lookup: CDR1 SEHNR, CDR2 FQNEAQ (reference sequence). V was pared by 6 bases and J by 6 bases, with 12 bases of the junction left unmatched. The DNA for the CDR3 is TGTGCCAGCAGAGATGACGGGACAGGGAAGTTCAATGAGCAGTTCTTC. Translated: CASRDDGTGKFNEQFF.

This rearrangement joins TRBV7-3 to TRBJ2-1, with a tentative D call TRBD2 (6 bases). V lost 2 bases and J 0 bases, leaving 11 bases between the germline ends. CDR1 and CDR2 from the germline V gene are SGHTA and FQGTGA. There are 16 residues in the CDR3. CDR3 bases: TGTGCCAGCAGCTTACGGCGGGGAATCTCCTACAATGAGCAGTTCTTC. This sequence encodes CASSLRRGISYNEQFF.

This chain joins TRBV28 and TRBJ2-7, with 9 positions matching TRBD2. CDR3 length equals 11 residues. Germline CDR1 and CDR2: MDHEN and SYDVKM. In nucleotides, the CDR3 is TGTGCTAGCGGGAGTTCCTACGAGCAGTACTTC. Encoded protein: CASGSSYEQYF.

This clone was found once. The chain uses TRBV5-4 and TRBJ2-7; a possible D gene is TRBD2 (6 bases). The CDR3 extends over 14 amino acids. CDR1 and CDR2 (germline): SGHNT, YYREEE (reference sequence). V shed 3 bases and J shed 7 bases, with 17 bases lying between them. For the CDR3, the DNA is TGTGCCAGCAGCTCCGGGACTTCGATTTCAGAGCAGTACTTC. Protein: CASSSGTSISEQYF.

In its sample, this clone was seen a few times. The CDR3 region has the DNA TGTGCCAGTAGTAGGGGACAGGGGGCGACGACTGAAGCTTTCTTT. It is translated as CASSRGQGATTEAFF. This sequence joins TRBV19 and TRBJ1-1, with 12 bases lining up with TRBD1. V gave up 4 bases and J gave up 5 bases; unmatched junction bases: 5. This CDR3 is 15 amino acids long. CDR1 is LNHDA and CDR2 is SQIVND in the germline V gene (reference sequence).